This T cell receptor beta chain stems from a study of blood T cell repertoires in COVID-19. Study summary: Spain, Italy and the United States supplied samples that represented acute and convalescent COVID-19. T cells, B-cell-depleted T cells, or PBMCs provided the cDNA or gDNA that served as material.

Authors' analysis steps: Nucleated cell number was recorded as an estimate derived from reference gene primer amplification. Profiling relied on immunoSEQ multiplex PCR, and the TCRdb table lists in-frame clones only, not all of them. The DNA was the basis for D and trimming; V, J and clone size are from that table. The sample consists of around 260,000 clones, 80% to 90% of them appearing once. The V end was cut by 5 bases, the J end by 6 bases, with 10 bases between. There are 12 residues in the CDR3. This clone was observed a few times. This sequence joins TRBV12-3 or TRBV12-4 and TRBJ1-1; D remains unclear. This receptor was obtained from a woman aged 25 to 39 with active or convalescent COVID-19. Sequencing was performed on peripheral blood. CDR3 nucleotides: TGTGCCAGCAGTGTCGGGGTGGCTGAAGCTTTCTTT. Protein product: CASSVGVAEAFF.